The clone carrying this TCR beta chain is a singleton in its sample. With 0 bases removed from V and 2 bases from J, the gap between germline ends came to 11 bases. Germline V gives CDR1 SEHNR, CDR2 FQNEAQ (reference sequence). The CDR3 is 16 residues long. The entry originates in a study of blood T cell repertoires in COVID-19. Study-wide context: Nucleic acid was either cDNA or gDNA, and it came from T cells, B-cell-depleted T cells, or PBMCs.

Profiled with immunoSEQ multiplex PCR; TCRdb holds only in-frame clones, not every one. Found here are more than 200,000 clones, approximately 80% of them singletons; the top ten hold under 5.5%. The sequence derives from a man in his sixties with acute or convalescent COVID-19. The chain couples TRBV7-9 to TRBJ2-1; possibly TRBD1 for D (6 bases). The sample consisted of peripheral blood. The CDR3 loop reads CASSLAGRTAYNEQFF. The CDR3 coding sequence is TGTGCCAGCAGCTTAGCGGGCAGGACAGCCTACAATGAGCAGTTCTTC. The entire variable domain, with the rest obtained from reference TRBV7-9 and TRBJ2-1, is as follows: DTGVSQNPRHKITKRGQNVTFRCDPISEHNRLYWYRQTLGQGPEFLTYFQNEAQLEKSRLLSDRFSAERPKGSFSTLEIQRTEQGDSAMYLCASSLAGRTAYNEQFFGPGTRLTVL.